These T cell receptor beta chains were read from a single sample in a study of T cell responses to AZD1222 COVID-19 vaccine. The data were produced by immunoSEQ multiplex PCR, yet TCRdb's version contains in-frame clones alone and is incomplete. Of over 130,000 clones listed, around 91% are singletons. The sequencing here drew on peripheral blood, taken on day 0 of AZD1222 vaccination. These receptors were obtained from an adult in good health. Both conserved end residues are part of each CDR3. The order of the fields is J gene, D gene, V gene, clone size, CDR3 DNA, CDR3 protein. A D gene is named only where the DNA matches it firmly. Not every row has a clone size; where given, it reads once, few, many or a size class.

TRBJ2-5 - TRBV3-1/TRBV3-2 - TGTGCCAGCAGCCGGGCGGGAAAGGGTCCAGAGACCCAGTACTTC CASSRAGKGPETQYF
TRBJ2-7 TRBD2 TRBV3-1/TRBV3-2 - TGTGCCAGCAGCCAAGATTCAGCGGGGGACGCCTACGAGCAGTACTTC CASSQDSAGDAYEQYF
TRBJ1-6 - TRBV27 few TGTGCCAGCAGGCCAGCCACCGCTTCCTATAATTCACCCCTCCACTTT CASRPATASYNSPLHF
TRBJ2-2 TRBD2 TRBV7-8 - TGTGCCAGCAGCTCATATTATTTGCGGGAGGGCCAAAACGGGGAGCTGTTTTTT CASSSYYLREGQNGELFF
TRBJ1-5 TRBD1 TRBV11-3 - TGTGCCAGCAGCTCGGACAGGGAGGGGAGTCCCAATCAGCCCCAGCATTTT CASSSDREGSPNQPQHF
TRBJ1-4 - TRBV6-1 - TGTGCCAGCAGTGAAGTGGCAGGGTTTGAAAAACTGTTTTTT CASSEVAGFEKLFF
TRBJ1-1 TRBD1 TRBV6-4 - TGTGCCAGCAGAGGACAGGGGGCGAACACTGAAGCTTTCTTT CASRGQGANTEAFF
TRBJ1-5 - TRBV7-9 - TGTGCCAGCAGCCCGGGGGTAGGCAATCAGCCCCAGCATTTT CASSPGVGNQPQHF
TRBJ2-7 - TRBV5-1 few TGCGCCAGCAGCACTGGACAGAGTTCCTACGAGCAGTACTTC CASSTGQSSYEQYF
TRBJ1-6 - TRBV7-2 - TGTGCCAGCAGTAGGTTGGCTCCCTCCTATAATTCACCCCTCCACTTT CASSRLAPSYNSPLHF
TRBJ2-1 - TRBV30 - TGTGCCTGGAGCTCTAGCCTCTCCTACAATGAGCAGTTCTTC CAWSSSLSYNEQFF
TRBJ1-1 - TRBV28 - TGTGCCAGCAGTTTAAACGGGGTAGCTTTCTTT CASSLNGVAFF
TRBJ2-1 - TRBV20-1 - TGCAGTGCCGGTTACAACAATGAGCAGTTCTTC CSAGYNNEQFF
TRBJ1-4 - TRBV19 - TGTGCCAGAGCTGATCACAGGAACCCGTGGAAACTGTTTTTT CARADHRNPWKLFF
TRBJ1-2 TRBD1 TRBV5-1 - TGCGCCAGCAGCTTTGCGGACAGGGCGGGAGGTGATGGCTACACCTTC CASSFADRAGGDGYTF
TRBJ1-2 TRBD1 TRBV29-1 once TGCAGCACCACAAAGGTTGGAGGACAGGGGTATGGCTACACCTTC CSTTKVGGQGYGYTF
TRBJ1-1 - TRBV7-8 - TGTGCCAGCAGCCCCGGGCGGCTGCGCTTTGAAGCTTTCTTT CASSPGRLRFEAFF
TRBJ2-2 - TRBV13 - TGTGCCAGCAGCTTCGCCGGGAGAGCGAACACCGGGGAGCTGTTTTTT CASSFAGRANTGELFF
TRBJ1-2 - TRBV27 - TGTGCCAGCAGTGGCATGGCCAGGGGTCGAGGCTATGGCTACACCTTC CASSGMARGRGYGYTF
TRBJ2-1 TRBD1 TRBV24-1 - TGTGCCACCAGTGCGGGGGACAGGGAGTACAATGAGCAGTTCTTC CATSAGDREYNEQFF
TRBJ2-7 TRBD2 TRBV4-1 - TGCGCCAGCAGCCAAATCCTTGGGGGGGGTAGTCACGAGCAGTACTTC CASSQILGGGSHEQYF
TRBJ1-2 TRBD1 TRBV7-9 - TGTGCCAGCAGCACCAACAGGGGAGGGACGAACTATGGCTACACCTTC CASSTNRGGTNYGYTF
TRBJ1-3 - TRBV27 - TGTGCCAGCAGTTCCCAGGGGAGCTCTGGAAACACCATATATTTT CASSSQGSSGNTIYF
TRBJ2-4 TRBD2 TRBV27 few TGTGCCAGCAGGACTAGCGGGAGTGTAACCAAAAACATTCAGTACTTC CASRTSGSVTKNIQYF
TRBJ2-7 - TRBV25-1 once TGTGCCAGCAGTGAATATTCTACCTATAGCGGTCCCTACGAGCAGTACTTC CASSEYSTYSGPYEQYF
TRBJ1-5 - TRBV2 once TGTGCCAGCAGGGGTGGGGGGTCGTCTCAGCCCCAGCATTTT CASRGGGSSQPQHF
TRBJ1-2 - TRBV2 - TGTGCCAGCAGTGCCCGGGCCCCGGGAGGGGTTGGCTACACCTTC CASSARAPGGVGYTF
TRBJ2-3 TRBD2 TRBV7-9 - TGTGCCAGCAGTCTCACTAGCGGGAGAACAGATACGCAGTATTTT CASSLTSGRTDTQYF
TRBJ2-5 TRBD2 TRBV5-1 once TGCGCCAGCAGAGGTGTAAGCGGGGAGGGGGAGACCCAGTACTTC CASRGVSGEGETQYF
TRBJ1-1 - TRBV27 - TGTGCCAGCAGTTTAAGGGCAAGATGGACGGAATCCTTGAACACTGAAGCTTTCTTT CASSLRARWTESLNTEAFF
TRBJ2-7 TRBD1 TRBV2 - TGTGCCAGCAGTGCCAGTCGGACAGGGGGCGGCGAGCAGTACTTC CASSASRTGGGEQYF
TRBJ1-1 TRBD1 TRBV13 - TGTGCCAGCAGCACTCGGGACAGGGGGCCGTCACGAGCTTTCTTT CASSTRDRGPSRAFF
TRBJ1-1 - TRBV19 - TGTGCCAGCACACCGGGGGGCGTGGGAACTGAAGCTTTCTTT CASTPGGVGTEAFF
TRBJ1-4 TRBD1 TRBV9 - TGTGCCAGCAGCGTTCAGGGGGCGGCTAATGAAAAACTGTTTTTT CASSVQGAANEKLFF
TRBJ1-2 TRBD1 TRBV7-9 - TGTGCCAGCAGCTTCCTACTCATGGACAGGGAGGAATCTGGCTACACCTTC CASSFLLMDREESGYTF
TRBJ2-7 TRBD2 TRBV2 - TGTGCCAGCAGAGGACATTTTCTAGCGGGAGGAGCCTACGAGCAGTACTTC CASRGHFLAGGAYEQYF
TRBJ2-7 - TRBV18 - TGTGCCAGCTCACCACCGAGTAGCGTCCCTGGCGAGCAGTACTTC CASSPPSSVPGEQYF
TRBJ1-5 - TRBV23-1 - TGCGCCAGCACCCTCTTATGTATGGGGCTCGGAAGCAATCAGCCCCAGCATTTT CASTLLCMGLGSNQPQHF
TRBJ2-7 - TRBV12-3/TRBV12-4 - TGTGCCAGCAGTTTATCCAGCTCCTACGAGCAGTACTTC CASSLSSSYEQYF
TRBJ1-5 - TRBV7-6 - TGTGCCAGCAGCTTGTTGGCGTACGACGGACAGCCTTATAGCAATCAGCCCCAGCATTTT CASSLLAYDGQPYSNQPQHF
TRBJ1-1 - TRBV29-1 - TGCAGCGTTGAAAGACAGAACACTGAAGCTTTCTTT CSVERQNTEAFF
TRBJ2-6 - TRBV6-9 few TGTGCCAGCAGTTGGATTGTAGGGAGGGGGCGCCGCTCCATCTCTGTTTCTGGGGCCAACGTCCTGACTTTC CASSWIVGRGRRSISVSGANVLTF
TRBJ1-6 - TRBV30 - TGTGCCTGGAGTGTACTCGAGTTGGAAAACTCACCCCTCCACTTT CAWSVLELENSPLHF
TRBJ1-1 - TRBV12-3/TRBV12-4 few TGTGCCAGCAGTTTGGGGAACACTGAAGCTTTCTTT CASSLGNTEAFF
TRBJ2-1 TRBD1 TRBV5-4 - TGTGCCAGCAGCTCGGGGGACAGGGGATACAATGAGCAGTTCTTC CASSSGDRGYNEQFF
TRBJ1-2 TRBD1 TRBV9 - TGTGCCAGCAGCTCCTCGACAGGGGGAATATATGGCTACACCTTC CASSSSTGGIYGYTF
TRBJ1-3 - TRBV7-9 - TGTGCCAGCAGCTCAACGCAGCTGAGGGGCCCGACTGGAAACACCATATATTTT CASSSTQLRGPTGNTIYF